This passage covers 8 T cell receptor beta chains from one sample sequenced in a study of cytomegalovirus exposure and HLA in healthy donors. Use of 60 Vbeta and 13 Jbeta primers characterized the PCR. Profiling relied on immunoSEQ multiplex PCR, and the TCRdb table lists in-frame clones only, not all of them. In the table there are approximately 130,000 clones, roughly 8.6% of which are singletons. Specimen: PBMCs. These receptors all stem from a woman aged 40 to 55 in good health and CMV-seropositive.

The table lists this clone with a few counts. Other DNA sequences in the same sample also yield this CDR3. The chain couples TRBV5-1 to TRBJ1-1; TRBD1 is a possible D gene (6 bases). CDR3 size: 14 residues. V lost 2 bases, J lost 0 bases, and 8 bases lay in between. The V gene's germline CDR1 is SGHRS and CDR2 YFSETQ. The CDR3 spells CASSFGQLNTEAFF. As DNA, the CDR3 is TGCGCCAGCAGCTTCGGACAGTTGAACACTGAAGCTTTCTTT.

The chain carries TRBV10-3 and TRBJ1-1, with D uncertain. Trimming shortened V by 7 bases and J by 3 bases, and 15 bases separated the two germline ends. Germline CDR1 reads ENHRY; CDR2 reads SYGVKD. The CDR3 consists of 14 residues. CDR3 residues: CAIKLDLRDTEAFF. The CDR3 DNA sequence: TGTGCCATCAAATTGGACTTACGGGACACTGAAGCTTTCTTT.

The CDR3 loop reads CASSPPGTVIHEQYF. The CDR3 bases are TGTGCCAGCTCACCACCTGGGACAGTGATCCACGAGCAGTACTTC. V and J are TRBV18 and TRBJ2-7, with 7 positions matching TRBD1. The germline V gene encodes CDR1 KGHSH and CDR2 LQKENI. This CDR3 is built from 15 residues. The junction had 7 bases not matched to a gene; V was cut back by 0 bases and J by 5 bases.

The CDR3 nucleotides read TGTGCCAGCAGCTCAGTGGTAAACTATGGCTACACCTTC. Translation: CASSSVVNYGYTF. This chain uses TRBV11-2 with TRBJ1-2; D gene uncertain. Germline V gene lookup returns CDR1 SGHAT and CDR2 FQNNGV. The CDR3 length is 13 residues. Deletions cut 4 bases from V and 2 bases from J, with 8 bases between.

With regard to this clone: A junction boundary mismatches the germline segment, possibly from a read error. The identical CDR3 is also encoded by other nucleotide sequences in the sample. The V gene is TRBV30, the J gene TRBJ2-7; 7 bases map to TRBD2. CDR1 and CDR2 from the germline V gene are GTSNPN and SVGIG (reference sequence). The CDR3 is made up of 13 amino acids. CDR3 sequence reads: CAWSPGTTYEQYF. The CDR3 DNA reads as TGCGCCTGGAGCCCCGGGACTACCTACGAGCAGTACTTC. Using reference TRBV30 and TRBJ2-7 for the parts outside the CDR3, the full variable domain is SQTIHQWPATLVQPVGSPLSLECTVEGTSNPNLYWYRQAAGRGLQLLFYSVGIGQISSEVPQNLSASRPQDRQFILSSKKLLLSDSGFYLCAWSPGTTYEQYFGPGTRLTVT.

This clone occurred a few times. The rearrangement uses TRBV19 and TRBJ2-7, with 8 bases fitting TRBD1. This CDR3 region has 16 residues. Germline lookup yields CDR1 LNHDA and CDR2 SQIVND (reference sequence). V lost 2 bases to trimming and J lost 1 base; unmatched junction nucleotides: 7. The CDR3 protein is CASSIPGQGLSYEQYF. Written as DNA, the CDR3 is TGTGCCAGTAGTATACCCGGACAGGGCCTGTCCTACGAGCAGTACTTC.

The V gene is TRBV15, the J gene TRBJ2-5; 7 bases are a match to TRBD1. CDR1 and CDR2 (germline): LNHNV, YYDKDF (reference sequence). The CDR3 covers 15 residues. J was trimmed by 2 bases and V by 3 bases; bases with no gene match: 6. CDR3 bases: TGTGCCACCAGCAGGGGTTCCAGGGGGCAAGAGACCCAGTACTTC. Translated, it gives CATSRGSRGQETQYF.

This clone was detected only a few times. The chain links TRBV4-2 to TRBJ2-1; maybe TRBD1 (6 bases). Germline CDR1 reads LGHNA; CDR2 reads YNFKEQ. V was shortened by 4 bases and J by 9 bases, with 13 bases between the two germline ends. CDR3 length equals 13 residues. For the CDR3, the DNA is TGTGCCAGCAGCCGTACAGGGTTTGCTGAGCAGTTCTTC. It is translated as CASSRTGFAEQFF.